These 8 T cell receptor beta chains were all obtained from the same sample, sequenced in a study of a mutant IDH1 vaccine in newly diagnosed glioma. Time point: week 11, during vaccination. In the vaccine, a single dose held 300 ug of the mutant IDH1 20-mer peptide, along with topical imiquimod. No antigen has been identified for these receptors. Clones were read by immunoSEQ multiplex PCR, and TCRdb kept only the in-frame ones, dropping some. The sample holds roughly 120,000 clones; around four fifths are singletons and the top ten take under 7%. The material was PBMCs, obtained from a glioma patient whose treatment included an IDH1 peptide vaccine. The receptors originated from a man in his forties with glioma.

This chain's CDR3 is CASSYASVSGNTIYF. The CDR3, as DNA: TGTGCCAGCAGTTACGCCTCAGTCTCTGGAAACACCATATATTTT. The V gene is TRBV6-5, the J gene TRBJ1-3; D uncertain. Trimming shortened V by 2 bases and J by 0 bases, and 8 bases separated the two germline ends. CDR3 size: 15 residues. Germline CDR1 is MNHEY and CDR2 is SVGAGI.

The chain uses TRBV6-5 and TRBJ1-4; TRBD1 matches 8 bases. The CDR3 is 13 amino acids. Looked up from germline, CDR1 is MNHEY and CDR2 is SVGAGI. V was pared by 8 bases and J by 6 bases, with 5 bases of the junction left unmatched. CDR3 DNA: TGTGCCAGCGGGACAGGTGGCTATGAAAAACTGTTTTTT. Protein: CASGTGGYEKLFF.

The chain combines TRBV28 with TRBJ1-4, with D possibly being TRBD1 (6 bases). Germline values: CDR1 MDHEN, CDR2 SYDVKM. Trimming removed 6 bases at V and 3 bases at J, with 14 bases between. The CDR3 sequence is 15 residues long. The CDR3 loop is CASSSSGAANEKLFF. CDR3 nucleotide sequence: TGTGCCAGCAGCTCCTCAGGGGCAGCTAATGAAAAACTGTTTTTT.

The chain has TRBV6-6 and TRBJ2-7; 7 bases are a match to TRBD1. CDR1 and CDR2 (germline): MNHNY, SVGAGI (reference sequence). This CDR3 comprises 13 residues. The ends lost 4 bases at V and 7 bases at J; junction bases unmatched: 7. The DNA for the CDR3 is TGTGCCAGCAGTTTCAACAGGGGTGGAGAGCAGTACTTC. This codes for CASSFNRGGEQYF.

The rearrangement uses TRBV5-4 and TRBJ2-5; D call uncertain. CDR1 and CDR2 from the germline V gene are SGHNT and YYREEE (reference sequence). The length of the CDR3 is 16 residues. V was clipped by 0 bases and J by 6 bases, with 18 bases between them. CDR3 sequence (DNA): TGTGCCAGCAGCTTGGTGGGTGGGAAGGGAACGAAGACCCAGTACTTC. This gives the protein CASSLVGGKGTKTQYF.

The rearrangement links TRBV7-2 to TRBJ2-3, with TRBD2 matching 7 bases. With V trimmed by 3 bases and J by 0 bases, 3 bases remained unmatched. The germline V gene encodes CDR1 SGHTA and CDR2 FQGNSA. This CDR3 contains 15 residues. CDR3 in amino acids: CASSLRGSSTDTQYF. The CDR3 nucleotides are TGTGCCAGCAGCTTGCGGGGGTCGAGCACAGATACGCAGTATTTT.

The CDR3 reads CASSEGDRRFNEQFF. The CDR3 region has the DNA TGTGCCAGCAGTGAAGGGGACAGGCGGTTTAATGAGCAGTTCTTC. V gene TRBV2 combines with J gene TRBJ2-1; 8 positions agree with TRBD1. V gave up 1 base and J gave up 7 bases; unmatched junction bases: 6. The CDR3 extends over 15 amino acids. Germline V CDR1 and CDR2: SNHLY, FYNNEI.

V gene TRBV10-3 combines with J gene TRBJ2-5; perhaps TRBD2 as D (6 bases). This CDR3 comprises 19 residues. Germline V gene lookup returns CDR1 ENHRY and CDR2 SYGVKD. V lost 4 bases and J lost 5, with 29 bases in between. CDR3 loop: CAISGSNLFASAGRETQYF. The CDR3 nucleotides read TGTGCCATCAGTGGGAGCAACCTATTCGCCTCGGCGGGGAGGGAGACCCAGTACTTC.